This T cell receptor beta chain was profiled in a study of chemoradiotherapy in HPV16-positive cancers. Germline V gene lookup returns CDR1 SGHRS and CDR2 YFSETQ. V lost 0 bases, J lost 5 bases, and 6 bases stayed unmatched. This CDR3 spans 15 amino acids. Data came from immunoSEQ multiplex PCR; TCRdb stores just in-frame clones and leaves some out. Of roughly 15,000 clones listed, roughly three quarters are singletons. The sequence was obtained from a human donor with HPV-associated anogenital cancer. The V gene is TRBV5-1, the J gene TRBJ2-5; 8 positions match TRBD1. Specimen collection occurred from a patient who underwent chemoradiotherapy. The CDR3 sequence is CASSLGVQGAETQYF. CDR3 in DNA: TGCGCCAGCAGCTTGGGGGTGCAGGGGGCTGAGACCCAGTACTTC.